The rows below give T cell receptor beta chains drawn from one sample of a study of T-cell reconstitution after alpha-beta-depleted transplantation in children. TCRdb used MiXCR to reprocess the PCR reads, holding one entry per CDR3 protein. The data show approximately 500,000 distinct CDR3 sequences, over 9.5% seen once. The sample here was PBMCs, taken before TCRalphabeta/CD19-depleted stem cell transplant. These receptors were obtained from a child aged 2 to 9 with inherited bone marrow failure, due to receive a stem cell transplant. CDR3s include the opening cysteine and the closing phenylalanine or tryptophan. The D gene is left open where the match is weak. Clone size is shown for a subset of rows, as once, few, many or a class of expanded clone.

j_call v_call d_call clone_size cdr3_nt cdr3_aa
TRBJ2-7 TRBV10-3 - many TGTGCCACGACCCGGGGGCCCTACGAGCAGTACTTC CATTRGPYEQYF
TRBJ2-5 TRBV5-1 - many TGCGCCAGCACTACTCTAGGGGACTACCAAGAGACCCAGTACTTC CASTTLGDYQETQYF
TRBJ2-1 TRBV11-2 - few TGTGCCAGCAGCTTGGGTACAGGATCCAAGATCTTC CASSLGTGSKIF
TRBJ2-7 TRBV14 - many TGCGCCAGCAGCCAAGATTGGGGCTACGAGCAGTACTTC CASSQDWGYEQYF
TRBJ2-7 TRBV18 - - TGTGCCAGCTCACCACCGCAGGGGTACGAGCAGTACTTC CASSPPQGYEQYF
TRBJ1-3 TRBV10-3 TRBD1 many TGTGCCATCACAGGGGGCCCTGGAAACACCATATATTTT CAITGGPGNTIYF
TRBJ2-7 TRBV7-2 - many TGTGCCAGCAGCTTAAGGGACCGATCCTACGAGCAGTACTTC CASSLRDRSYEQYF
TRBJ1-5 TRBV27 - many TGTGCCAGCAGTCCTTCGCGGGGCTTATTGAATCAGCCCCAGCATTTT CASSPSRGLLNQPQHF
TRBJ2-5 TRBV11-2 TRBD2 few TGTGCCAGCAGCTTGATTTCGGCGGGAGGGGGCGAGACCCAGTACTTC CASSLISAGGGETQYF
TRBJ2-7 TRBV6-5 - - TGTGCCAGCAGTTACTCGGGATCCCCGGTAGTGCCTACTTTCGAGCAGTACTTC CASSYSGSPVVPTFEQYF
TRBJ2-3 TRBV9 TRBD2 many TGTGCCAGCAGCGTAGAGATGGGAGGGGGCACAGATACGCAGTATTTT CASSVEMGGGTDTQYF
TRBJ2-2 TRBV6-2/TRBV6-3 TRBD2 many TGTGCCAGCAGTTTAGCGGGCAGGGAGCTGTTTTTT CASSLAGRELFF
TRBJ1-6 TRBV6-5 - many TGTGCCAGCAGTTACTGGGGGGGGTCGGGGTCACCCCTCCACTTT CASSYWGGSGSPLHF
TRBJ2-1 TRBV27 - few TGTGCCAGCAGTTTCCGTGGGTATGAGCAGTTCTTC CASSFRGYEQFF
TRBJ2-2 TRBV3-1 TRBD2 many TGTGCCAGCAGCCTAGCGGGAGGGCCCACCGGGGAGCTGTTTTTT CASSLAGGPTGELFF
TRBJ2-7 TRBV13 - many TGTGCCAGCAGCCCGAGGGGAGGGGGTAGATACGAGCAGTACTTC CASSPRGGGRYEQYF
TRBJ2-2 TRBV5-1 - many TGCGCCAGCAGCTTGGCAGTCGACACCGGGGAGCTGTTTTTT CASSLAVDTGELFF
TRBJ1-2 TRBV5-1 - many TGCGCCAGCAGGGGAGATCCAAATGGCTACACCTTC CASRGDPNGYTF
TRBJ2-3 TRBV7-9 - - TGTGCCAGCAGCCCCCGGGGGGCTCTTACGCAGTATTTT CASSPRGALTQYF
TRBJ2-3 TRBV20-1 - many TGCAGTGCTAGACAGGGCTGGGGAGATACGCAGTATTTT CSARQGWGDTQYF
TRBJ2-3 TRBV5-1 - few TGCGCCAGCAGCGCGGAGGGGGGAGATACGCAGTATTTT CASSAEGGDTQYF
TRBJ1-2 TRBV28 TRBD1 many TGTGCCAGCAGCACCGGGACAGGGAATGGCTACACCTTC CASSTGTGNGYTF
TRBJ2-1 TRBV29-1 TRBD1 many TGCAGCGTGGCCCTGACAGGGTTCTACAATGAGCAGTTCTTC CSVALTGFYNEQFF
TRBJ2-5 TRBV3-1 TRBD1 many TGTGCCAGCAGCCAAGCGACAGGGGGCTGGGGAGAGACCCAGTACTTC CASSQATGGWGETQYF
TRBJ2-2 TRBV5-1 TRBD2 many TGCGCCAGCAGCTTGTGGCTAGCGGGAGCTAGGACCGGGGAGCTGTTTTTT CASSLWLAGARTGELFF
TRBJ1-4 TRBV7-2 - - TGTGCCAGCAGCTACCGGCCAGCTAATGAAAAACTGTTTTTT CASSYRPANEKLFF
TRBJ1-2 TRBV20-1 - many TGCAGTGCTAGAGTAAGCACCTATGGCTACACCTTC CSARVSTYGYTF
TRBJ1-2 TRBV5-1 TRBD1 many TGCGCCAGCACCCCTGGACAGGGGCAGCTCTATGGCTACACCTTC CASTPGQGQLYGYTF
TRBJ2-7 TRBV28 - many TGTGCCAGCAAAGAGCGATCCTTCTACGAGCAGTACTTC CASKERSFYEQYF
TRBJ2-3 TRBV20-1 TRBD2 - TGCAGTGCTAGAGACCATAAGGGACTAGCGGGAGGGGTGGGCACAGATACGCAGTATTTT CSARDHKGLAGGVGTDTQYF
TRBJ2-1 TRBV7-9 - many TGTGCCAGCAGCTTAGGTAGCCTAGCCCAATTAAATGAGCAGTTCTTC CASSLGSLAQLNEQFF
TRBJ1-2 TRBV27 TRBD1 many TGTGCCAGCAGATACCAGGGGGCCTATGGCTACACCTTC CASRYQGAYGYTF
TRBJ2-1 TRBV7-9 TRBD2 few TGTGCCAGCAGCCCTGCATTTGGAGGGAGGGCCAAGAATGAGCAGTTCTTC CASSPAFGGRAKNEQFF
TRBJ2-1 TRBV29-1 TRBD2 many TGCAGCGCCTCCCGGGCGGGGGGCTTCTTC CSASRAGGFF
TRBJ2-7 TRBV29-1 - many TGCAGCGTTGAAGTTTGGGGTACCTACGAGCAGTACTTC CSVEVWGTYEQYF
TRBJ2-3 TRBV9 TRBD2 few TGTGCCAGCAGCACGGGGGGACTGGCGACGACGGAGTATTTT CASSTGGLATTEYF
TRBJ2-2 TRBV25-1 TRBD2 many TGTGCCAGCAGTGAATCGACAAGATCGGGCGGGAGGTCCGGGGAGCTGTTTTTT CASSESTRSGGRSGELFF
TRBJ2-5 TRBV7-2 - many TGTGCCAGCAGCTTAGTTCAGCGGAGGCAAGAGACCCAGTACTTC CASSLVQRRQETQYF
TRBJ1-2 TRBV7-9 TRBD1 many TGTGCCAGCAGCTTAGGGACAGGGTTTAACTATGGCTACACCTTC CASSLGTGFNYGYTF
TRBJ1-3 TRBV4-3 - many TGCGCCAGCAGCCAAGAGGGGGGACTTTCAGTAGGAGGAAACACCATATATTTT CASSQEGGLSVGGNTIYF
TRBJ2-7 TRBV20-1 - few TGCAGTGCTAGACCCCACCTTGGGGAGGTCGACGAGCAGTACTTC CSARPHLGEVDEQYF
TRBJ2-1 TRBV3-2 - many TGTGCCAGCAGCCCCTTAACGGGACGCAGCTCCTACAATGAGCAGTTCTTC CASSPLTGRSSYNEQFF
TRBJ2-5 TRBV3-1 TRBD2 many TGTGCCAGCAGCCATTACCGAAGTAGCGGGATACGCGTGGAGACCCAGTACTTC CASSHYRSSGIRVETQYF
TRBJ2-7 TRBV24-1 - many TGTGCCACCAGTGCCGCGGGCGGCCGTTCCTACGAGCAGTACTTC CATSAAGGRSYEQYF
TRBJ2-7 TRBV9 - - TGTGCCAGCAGCCCTCCTCAGCGTCCCTACGAGCAGTACTTC CASSPPQRPYEQYF